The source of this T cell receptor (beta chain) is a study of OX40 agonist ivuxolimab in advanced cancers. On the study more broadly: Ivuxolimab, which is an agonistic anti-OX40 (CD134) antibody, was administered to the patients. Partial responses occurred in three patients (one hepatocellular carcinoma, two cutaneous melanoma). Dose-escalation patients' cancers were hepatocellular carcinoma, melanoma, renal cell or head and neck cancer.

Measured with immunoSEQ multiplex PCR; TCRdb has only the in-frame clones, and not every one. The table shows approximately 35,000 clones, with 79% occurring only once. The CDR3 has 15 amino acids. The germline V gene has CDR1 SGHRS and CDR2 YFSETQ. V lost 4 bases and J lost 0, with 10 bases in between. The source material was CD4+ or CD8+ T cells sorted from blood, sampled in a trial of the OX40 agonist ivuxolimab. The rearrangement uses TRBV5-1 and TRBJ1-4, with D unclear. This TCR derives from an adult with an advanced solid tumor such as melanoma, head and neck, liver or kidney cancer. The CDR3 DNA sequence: TGCGCCAGCAGCCCGACGGGTGCAACTAATGAAAAACTGTTTTTT. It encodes CASSPTGATNEKLFF. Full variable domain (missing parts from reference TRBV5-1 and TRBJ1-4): KAGVTQTPRYLIKTRGQQVTLSCSPISGHRSVSWYQQTPGQGLQFLFEYFSETQRNKGNFPGRFSGRQFSNSRSEMNVSTLELGDSALYLCASSPTGATNEKLFFGSGTQLSVL.